This T cell receptor beta chain was captured in a study of T cells after somatic rescue of genetic block (TCRdb year 2020). Study-wide context: What the study looked at was long-term robustness, specifically in a T-cell system that came about through somatic rescue of a genetic block in T-cell development.

The junction shows trimming of 4 bases on V and 5 bases on J, plus 11 bases between the germline ends. Taken from the germline V gene, the CDR1 and CDR2 loops are MDHEN and SYDVKM. The cysteine opens and the phenylalanine closes a CDR3 of 13 amino acids. Only the CDR3 region is kept as DNA, spanning 39 bases read in frame from base 1. As to this clone: The clone's antigen remains unknown. Base qualities are not provided; no much larger clone lies one nucleotide away.

Libraries were built with the immunoSEQ multiplex PCR assay. Entries here come from immuneACCESS through TCRdb and include only in-frame sequences with V and J called. Some clones fail to appear in such tables; in the studies checked, an unresolved V gene covers under half of the shortfall, and the cause of the remainder is unknown. Here the sample has roughly 51,000 clones; roughly 96% occur a single time. The leading ten clones occupy approximately 0.073% of the sample. Sequences were obtained from peripheral blood mononuclear cells (PBMCs). The origin of this receptor is a child younger than two. The rearranged segments are TRBV28 and TRBJ2-5, with a tentative D call of TRBD1 or TRBD2, each matching 5 bases. CDR3 loop: CASSYEGWETQYF. The nucleotides read TGTGCCAGCAGTTATGAGGGGTGGGAGACCCAGTACTTC. Supplemented by the reference TRBV28 and TRBJ2-5 proteins around the CDR3, the complete variable domain is DVKVTQSSRYLVKRTGEKVFLECVQDMDHENMFWYRQDPGLGLRLIYFSYDVKMKEKGDIPEGYSVSREKKERFSLILESASTNQTSMYLCASSYEGWETQYFGPGTRLLVL.